A selection of T cell receptor beta chains follows, all from one sample in a study of blood T cell repertoires in COVID-19. Method: immunoSEQ multiplex PCR; TCRdb's copy keeps in-frame clones and lacks some. The repertoire holds roughly 13,000 clones, roughly 85% seen once, with about a sixth in the top ten. Source material: peripheral blood. The receptor source for this set is a man aged 35 to 55 with active or convalescent COVID-19. The CDR3 runs from the conserved cysteine through the conserved F or W. The order of the fields is V gene, D gene, clone size, J gene, CDR3 DNA, CDR3 protein. The D gene is left open where the match is weak. Clone size is given for some rows only: seen once, a few or many times, or a class if the clone is expanded.

TRBV4-1	NA	NA	TRBJ1-5	TGCGCCAGCAGCCAAGTAGGGGCCAATCAGCCCCAGCATTTT	CASSQVGANQPQHF
TRBV5-4	TRBD2	NA	TRBJ2-1	TGTGCCAGCAGCTTTCTTAGCGGGGGGCACAATGAGCAGTTCTTC	CASSFLSGGHNEQFF
TRBV7-2	TRBD2	NA	TRBJ2-1	TGTGCCAGCAGCCCCGGGACTAGGAGCGACAATGAGCAGTTCTTC	CASSPGTRSDNEQFF
TRBV6-5	NA	NA	TRBJ2-3	TGTGCCAGCAGTACAGGTAGCACAGATACGCAGTATTTT	CASSTGSTDTQYF
TRBV21-1	NA	NA	TRBJ2-3	TGTGCCAGCAGCAAAGTTCGGGGCAGGGGGCCGGGACTAGCCCATACGCAGTATTTT	CASSKVRGRGPGLAHTQYF
TRBV19	TRBD1	NA	TRBJ1-1	TGTGCCAGTAGTATAGCATTCGCCGGACAGGGGTTTAACACTGAAGCTTTCTTT	CASSIAFAGQGFNTEAFF
TRBV9	TRBD2	NA	TRBJ2-5	TGTGCCAGCAGCGTAGACAGCGGGGGACTGGGGGAGACCCAGTACTTC	CASSVDSGGLGETQYF
TRBV11-2	TRBD2	NA	TRBJ2-1	TGTGCCAGCAGTCTCCTAGCGGGGGGCAACAATGAGCAGTTCTTC	CASSLLAGGNNEQFF
TRBV5-1	NA	NA	TRBJ1-3	TGCGCCAGCAGCTCAACAGGGCTCTCTGGAAACACCATATATTTT	CASSSTGLSGNTIYF
TRBV3-1/TRBV3-2	NA	NA	TRBJ1-6	TGTGCCAGCAGCCAAGAAGGGGGGGCTAGTTCACCCCTCCACTTT	CASSQEGGASSPLHF
TRBV6-5	TRBD1	NA	TRBJ1-2	TGTGCCAGCAGGCCCTGGACAGGACAATATGGCTACACCTTC	CASRPWTGQYGYTF
TRBV3-1/TRBV3-2	TRBD1	NA	TRBJ2-7	TGTGCCAGCAGCGGGGACAGTTACGAGCAGTACTTC	CASSGDSYEQYF
TRBV7-9	NA	NA	TRBJ1-1	TGTGCCAGCAGCTCAGGGACATTGGGTGAAGCTTTCTTT	CASSSGTLGEAFF
TRBV20-1	NA	once	TRBJ1-6	TGCAGTGCTGGACAGAATTCACCCCTCCACTTT	CSAGQNSPLHF
TRBV6-5	TRBD1	NA	TRBJ1-5	TGTGCCAGCAGTTACGCCTACGGAGGGACAGTCGAACAGCATTTT	CASSYAYGGTVEQHF
TRBV9	TRBD1	NA	TRBJ1-2	TGTGCCAGCAGCGAAGGACAGGGCTTTCATGGCTACACCTTC	CASSEGQGFHGYTF
TRBV4-3	NA	NA	TRBJ1-6	TGCGCCAGCAGCCGAGTGAACTCCTATAATTCACCCCTCCACTTT	CASSRVNSYNSPLHF
TRBV19	TRBD1	NA	TRBJ1-2	TGTGCCAGTAGTCCAGGACAGGGACTGTATGGCTACACCTTC	CASSPGQGLYGYTF
TRBV19	TRBD1	NA	TRBJ2-7	TGTGCCAGTAGCGCTCCGGGACAGGCAAACGAGCAGTACTTC	CASSAPGQANEQYF
TRBV19	TRBD1	NA	TRBJ2-7	TGTGCCAGTAGTCTAAGGACAGGGGGCGACTCCTACGAGCAGTACTTC	CASSLRTGGDSYEQYF
TRBV3-1/TRBV3-2	TRBD1	NA	TRBJ2-7	TGTGCCAGCAGCCAATGGGACAGGGATTACGAGCAGTACTTC	CASSQWDRDYEQYF
TRBV5-1	NA	few	TRBJ2-1	TGCGCCAGCAGCTTCGGCGGAGACAATGAGCAGTTCTTC	CASSFGGDNEQFF
TRBV10-2	TRBD1	NA	TRBJ2-2	TGCGCCAGCGCGCCAACGACAGGGGACACCGGGGAGCTGTTTTTT	CASAPTTGDTGELFF
TRBV2	NA	few	TRBJ2-7	TGTGCCAGCAGGGCCCCTCGGTCAGGGGCACACTACGAGCAGTACTTC	CASRAPRSGAHYEQYF
TRBV6-5	NA	NA	TRBJ2-3	TGTGCCAGCAGACTCCTGCGGGCCTTAGATACGCAGTATTTT	CASRLLRALDTQYF
TRBV12-5	NA	NA	TRBJ2-6	TGTGCTAGTGGCTTGAGGTCTGGGGGCGAGAGTTACACTGGGGCCAACGTCCTGACTTTC	CASGLRSGGESYTGANVLTF
TRBV9	NA	NA	TRBJ1-2	TGTGCCAGCAGCGTAGCGACAGGAGACACCTATGGCTACACCTTC	CASSVATGDTYGYTF